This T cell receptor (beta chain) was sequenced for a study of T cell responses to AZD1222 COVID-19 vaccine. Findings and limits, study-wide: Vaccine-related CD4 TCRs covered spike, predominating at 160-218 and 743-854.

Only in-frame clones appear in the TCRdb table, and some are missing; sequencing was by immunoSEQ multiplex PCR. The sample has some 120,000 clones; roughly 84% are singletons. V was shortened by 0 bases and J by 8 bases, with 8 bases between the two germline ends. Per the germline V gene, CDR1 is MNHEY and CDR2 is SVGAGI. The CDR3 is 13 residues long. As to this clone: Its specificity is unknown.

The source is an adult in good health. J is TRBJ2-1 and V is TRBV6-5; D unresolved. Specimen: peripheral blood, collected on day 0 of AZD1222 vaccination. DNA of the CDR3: TGTGCCAGCAGTTACTCTGTCGGTGATGAGCAGTTCTTC. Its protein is CASSYSVGDEQFF.